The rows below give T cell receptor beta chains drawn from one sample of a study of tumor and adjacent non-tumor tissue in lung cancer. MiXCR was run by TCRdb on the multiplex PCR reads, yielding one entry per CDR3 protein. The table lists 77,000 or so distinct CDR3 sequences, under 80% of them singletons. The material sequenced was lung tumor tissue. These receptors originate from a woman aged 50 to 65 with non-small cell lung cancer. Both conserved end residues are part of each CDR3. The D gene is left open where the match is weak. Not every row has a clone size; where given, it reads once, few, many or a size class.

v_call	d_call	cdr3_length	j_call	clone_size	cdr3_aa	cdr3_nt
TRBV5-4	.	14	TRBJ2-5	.	CASSTTGTQETQYF	TGTGCCAGCAGCACAACGGGTACACAAGAGACCCAGTACTTC
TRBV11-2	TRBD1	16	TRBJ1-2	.	CASSLGPSGTAYGHAF	TGTGCCAGCAGTTTAGGCCCCTCCGGGACAGCCTATGGCCACGCCTTC
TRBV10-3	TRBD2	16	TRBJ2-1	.	CAISESGTSVLNGQFF	TGTGCTATCAGTGAGTCAGGGACTAGCGTGCTGAATGGGCAGTTCTTC
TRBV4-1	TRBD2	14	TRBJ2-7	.	CASKTSGRSYVQYF	TGCGCCAGCAAAACTAGCGGGAGGTCGTACGTGCAGTACTTC
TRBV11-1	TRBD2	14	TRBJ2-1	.	CASSSVLAGGLQFF	TGTGCCAGCAGTTCAGTACTAGCGGGAGGATTGCAGTTCTTC
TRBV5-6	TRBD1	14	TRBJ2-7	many	CASSFGTGVYEQYF	TGTGCCAGCAGCTTTGGGACAGGAGTCTACGAGCAGTACTTC
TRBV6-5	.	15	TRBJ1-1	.	CANSYSATLNTEAFF	TGTGCCAACAGTTACTCCGCAACCCTGAACACTGAAGCTTTCTTT
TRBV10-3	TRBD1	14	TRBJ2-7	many	CAISESGQTYEQYF	TGTGCCATCAGTGAGTCGGGACAGACCTACGAGCAGTACTTC
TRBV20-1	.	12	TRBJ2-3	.	CSAPRSTDTQYF	TGCAGTGCTCCAAGATCTACAGATACGCAGTATTTT
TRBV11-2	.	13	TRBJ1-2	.	CASNLTDNYGYTF	TGTGCCAGCAACTTAACTGATAACTATGGCTACACCTTC
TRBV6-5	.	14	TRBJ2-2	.	CASSRQGGTGELLF	TGTGCCAGCAGTCGGCAAGGTGGGACCGGGGAGCTGTTATTT
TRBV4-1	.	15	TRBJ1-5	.	CASSQVIGSNQPQHF	TGCGCCAGTAGCCAAGTGATAGGGAGCAATCAGCCCCAGCATTTT
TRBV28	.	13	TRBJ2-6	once	CASRGSGANVVTF	TGTGCCAGCAGGGGTTCAGGGGCCAACGTCGTGACCTTC
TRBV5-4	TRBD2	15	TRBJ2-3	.	CASTFPGLETDTQYF	TGCGCCAGCACCTTTCCGGGACTAGAGACAGATACGCAGTATTTT
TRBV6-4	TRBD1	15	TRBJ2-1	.	CASSDPTGEANEQFF	TGTGCCAGCAGTGACCCGACAGGGGAAGCGAATGAGCAGTTCTTC
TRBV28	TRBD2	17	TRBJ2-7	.	CASSWSLTSGAKYGQYF	TGTGCCAGCAGTTGGTCCCTTACTAGCGGGGCAAAGTACGGGCAGTACTTC
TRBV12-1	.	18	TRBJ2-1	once	CASSFVPCGTSGRGERFF	TGTGCCAGCAGCTTTGTACCCTGCGGAACTAGCGGGAGGGGTGAGCGGTTCTTC
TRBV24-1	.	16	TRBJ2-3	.	CATSDSRRRGLGTLYF	TGTGCCACCAGTGATTCCCGTCGACGGGGGTTAGGCACGCTGTATTTT
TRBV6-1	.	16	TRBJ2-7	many	CASSEKTPAGSYEQYF	TGTGCCAGCAGTGAAAAAACCCCAGCTGGTTCCTACGAGCAGTACTTC
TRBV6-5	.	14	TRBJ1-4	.	CASRPGDMGKKLFF	TGTGCTAGCAGACCCGGGGACATGGGAAAAAAACTGTTTTTT
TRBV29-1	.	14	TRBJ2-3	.	CSVAGVGAGDTQYF	TGCAGCGTTGCCGGAGTAGGAGCAGGAGATACGCAGTATTTT
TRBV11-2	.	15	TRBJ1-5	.	CVSGFNGLSNQPQHF	TGTGTCAGCGGCTTTAATGGATTGAGCAATCAGCCCCAGCATTTT
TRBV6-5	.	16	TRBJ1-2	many	CASSYSPRLGGYGYTF	TGTGCCAGCAGTTATTCCCCCCGGCTAGGGGGCTATGGCTACACCTTC
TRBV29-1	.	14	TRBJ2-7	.	CSVEEPRSSYEQYF	TGCAGCGTTGAGGAACCTAGGAGCTCCTACGAGCAGTACTTC
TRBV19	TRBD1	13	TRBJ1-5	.	CASSGTGIQPQHF	TGTGCCAGTAGTGGGACAGGGATCCAGCCCCAGCATTTT
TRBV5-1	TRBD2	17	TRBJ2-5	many	CASSPGLAGGSGETQYF	TGCGCCAGCAGCCCTGGACTAGCGGGAGGATCAGGGGAGACCCAGTACTTC
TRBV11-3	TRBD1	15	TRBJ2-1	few	CASSNWDSSYNEQFF	TGCGCCAGCAGTAACTGGGACAGCTCCTACAATGAGCAGTTCTTC
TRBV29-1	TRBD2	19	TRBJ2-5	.	CSVEGSREVEKATQETQYF	TGCAGCGTTGAAGGCAGTCGGGAGGTGGAAAAGGCGACCCAAGAGACCCAGTACTTC